These 14 T cell receptor beta chains share one sample of origin, sequenced in a study of OX40 agonist ivuxolimab in advanced cancers. Sequencing was performed with immunoSEQ multiplex PCR; in TCRdb, only in-frame clones are kept and a portion is missing. Here the sample spans more than 70,000 clones, about nine tenths being singletons. Sequencing used CD4+ or CD8+ T cells sorted from blood, obtained in a trial of the OX40 agonist ivuxolimab. These receptors were taken from an adult with an advanced solid tumor such as melanoma, head and neck, liver or kidney cancer.

The V call is TRBV7-9, the J call TRBJ2-5; tentatively, D is TRBD1 (6 bases). This CDR3 is built from 12 residues. The germline V gene has CDR1 SEHNR and CDR2 FQNEAQ (reference sequence). Trimming pared 6 bases from V and 2 bases from J, leaving 7 bases between. The CDR3, as DNA: TGTGCCAGCAGAGGACAGCAAGAGACCCAGTACTTC. It translates to CASRGQQETQYF.

The chain combines TRBV11-2 with TRBJ2-2; D unresolved. V was pared by 0 bases and J by 7 bases, with 6 bases between. Germline V gives CDR1 SGHAT, CDR2 FQNNGV. The CDR3 covers 13 residues. The DNA of the CDR3 is TGTGCCAGCAGCTTAGATAGGATCGGGGAGCTGTTTTTT. This encodes CASSLDRIGELFF.

This rearrangement joins TRBV6-5 to TRBJ1-4; 9 nucleotides align to TRBD1. Germline-derived CDR1 and CDR2 are MNHEY and SVGAGI. After removal of 6 bases from V and 10 bases from J, the junction contained 9 bases not matched to a gene. The CDR3 length is 14 residues. CDR3 amino acids: CASRPQGAVGKLFF. CDR3 in DNA: TGTGCCAGCAGACCACAGGGGGCCGTGGGAAAACTGTTTTTT.

The table lists this clone with a few counts. The genes are TRBV28 and TRBJ1-5, with 11 bases aligning to TRBD1. Trimming took 6 bases from V and 7 from J; bases not matched to a gene: 8. CDR1 is MDHEN, CDR2 SYDVKM, per germline. The CDR3 length is 15 residues. The CDR3 DNA reads as TGTGCCAGCAGGGCCGGGACAGGGGGAAACCAGCCCCAGCATTTT. It translates to CASRAGTGGNQPQHF.

The V call is TRBV21-1, the J call TRBJ2-7; the D segment call TRBD1 is taken from the table without a DNA check. TRBV21-1 counts as a pseudogene. This CDR3 is 16 amino acids long. This CDR3 reads CASSRLFRDRVCEQYF. CDR3 DNA: TGTGCCAGCAGCAGGCTGTTCCGGGACAGGGTATGCGAGCAGTACTTC.

The chain has TRBV10-2 and TRBJ2-2; TRBD2 aligns across 7 bases. The CDR3 covers 15 residues. Germline V gene sequence: CDR1 WSHSY, CDR2 SAAADI. V was clipped by 0 bases and J by 6 bases; unmatched bases: 4. The CDR3 loop is CASSESGGFSGELFF. The DNA of the CDR3 is TGCGCCAGCAGTGAGTCGGGGGGGTTCTCCGGGGAGCTGTTTTTT.

V and J are TRBV6-1 and TRBJ1-1; tentative D call: TRBD1 (5 bases). Germline V gene lookup returns CDR1 MNHNS and CDR2 SASEGT. The CDR3 is 14 amino acids. Trimming pared 7 bases from V and 2 bases from J, leaving 14 bases between. DNA of the CDR3: TGTGCCAGCACTAGCCAGCAGGGTAACACTGAAGCTTTCTTT. Its protein is CASTSQQGNTEAFF.

V usage is TRBV7-9 and J usage is TRBJ2-1; D remains unclear. V lost 3 bases and J lost 7, with 4 bases in between. In germline, CDR1 is SEHNR, CDR2 FQNEAQ (reference sequence). There are 11 residues in the CDR3. The CDR3 loop is CASSLGNEQFF. The CDR3 DNA is TGTGCCAGCAGCTTGGGGAATGAGCAGTTCTTC.

The rearrangement uses TRBV4-1 and TRBJ2-2; TRBD2 aligns across 10 bases. Germline V lookup: CDR1 MGHRA, CDR2 YSYEKL. The CDR3 consists of 16 residues. The V gene end was trimmed by 5 bases and the J gene end by 1 base; junction bases not matched to a gene: 4. CDR3 DNA sequence: TGCGCCAGCAGCTACAGGACTAGCGGGAACACCGGGGAGCTGTTTTTT. Its protein is CASSYRTSGNTGELFF.

The V call is TRBV5-1, the J call TRBJ1-5; D is ambiguous. The V gene's germline CDR1 is SGHRS and CDR2 YFSETQ. The CDR3 has 13 residues. Trimming left V 2 bases short and J 5 bases short, with 8 bases between. The DNA of the CDR3 is TGCGCCAGCAGCTTAGGTAGTGATCAGCCCCAGCATTTT. Amino acids: CASSLGSDQPQHF. Full variable domain (rest looked up from reference TRBV5-1 and TRBJ1-5): KAGVTQTPRYLIKTRGQQVTLSCSPISGHRSVSWYQQTPGQGLQFLFEYFSETQRNKGNFPGRFSGRQFSNSRSEMNVSTLELGDSALYLCASSLGSDQPQHFGDGTRLSIL.

This clone was seen only once. V usage is TRBV27 and J usage is TRBJ2-7; D tentatively reads TRBD1 or TRBD2 (6 bases each). The V end was cut by 3 bases, the J end by 4 bases, with 13 bases between. This CDR3 is 14 amino acids long. CDR1 and CDR2 (germline): MNHEY, SMNVEV (reference sequence). The CDR3 loop reads CASSFRGRGYEQYF. CDR3 nucleotides: TGTGCCAGCAGTTTTCGGGGGCGCGGGTACGAGCAGTACTTC.

The rearrangement uses TRBV5-8 and TRBJ2-3; D tentatively reads TRBD1 or TRBD2 (7 bases each). Germline V gene lookup returns CDR1 SGHTS and CDR2 YDEGEE. The CDR3 loop spans 17 amino acids. V lost 4 bases and J lost 0, with 18 bases in between. The CDR3 is CASSRQGGGRSTDTQYF. In nucleotides, the CDR3 is TGTGCCAGCAGCCGACAGGGTGGCGGGAGAAGCACAGATACGCAGTATTTT.

This chain connects TRBV7-2 to TRBJ1-3; D is unclear. CDR1 and CDR2 from the germline V gene are SGHTA and FQGNSA. The CDR3 totals 15 residues. Deletions cut 1 base from V and 0 bases from J, with 7 bases between. In DNA form, the CDR3 reads TGTGCCAGCAGCTTAGATTCGGGCTCTGGAAACACCATATATTTT. Translation gives CASSLDSGSGNTIYF.

V is TRBV6-6 and J is TRBJ2-5; 12 bases align to TRBD2. The CDR3 extends over 16 amino acids. V lost 2 bases to trimming and J lost 4 bases; unmatched junction nucleotides: 5. Germline CDR1 and CDR2: MNHNY and SVGAGI (reference sequence). The chain's CDR3 is CASSYQTSGSGETQYF. The CDR3 DNA follows: TGTGCCAGCAGTTACCAGACTAGCGGGAGTGGAGAGACCCAGTACTTC.